This is a list of T cell receptor beta chains from one sample in a study of T cells in Graves' hyperthyroidism and ophthalmopathy. TCRdb reprocessed the multiplex PCR reads with MiXCR, giving one entry per CDR3 protein. The table has hundreds of thousands of distinct CDR3 sequences, over 35% seen once. Sequenced input: blood. These receptors originate from a man aged 18-30 years with Graves' hyperthyroidism. Each CDR3 is given with its conserved first and last residue. Each record gives: J gene, D gene, CDR3 length, clone size, V gene, CDR3 protein, CDR3 DNA. The D gene is left open where the match is weak. Not every row has a clone size; where given, it reads once, few, many or a size class.

j_gene: TRBJ2-7
d_gene: TRBD2
len: 14
abundance: many
v_gene: TRBV5-1
CDR3aa: CASSQRGLSYEQYF
CDR3nt: TGCGCCAGCAGCCAGCGGGGCCTCTCCTACGAGCAGTACTTC

j_gene: TRBJ2-7
d_gene: .
len: 13
abundance: few
v_gene: TRBV9
CDR3aa: CASSSRGSLEQYF
CDR3nt: TGTGCCAGCAGCTCCCGAGGGAGCCTCGAGCAGTACTTC

j_gene: TRBJ1-5
d_gene: .
len: 14
abundance: .
v_gene: TRBV12-5
CDR3aa: CASSYTRSNQPQHF
CDR3nt: TGTGCCAGCAGTTACACCCGGAGCAATCAGCCCCAGCATTTT

j_gene: TRBJ2-3
d_gene: .
len: 13
abundance: .
v_gene: TRBV7-9
CDR3aa: CASSPGVTDTQYF
CDR3nt: TGTGCCAGCAGCCCCGGAGTCACAGATACGCAGTATTTT

j_gene: TRBJ2-5
d_gene: TRBD2
len: 16
abundance: .
v_gene: TRBV5-1
CDR3aa: CASSYFSGGAKETQYF
CDR3nt: TGCGCCAGCAGCTACTTTAGCGGGGGGGCCAAGGAGACCCAGTACTTC

j_gene: TRBJ1-1
d_gene: .
len: 15
abundance: .
v_gene: TRBV5-6
CDR3aa: CASSYDKDRDTEAFF
CDR3nt: TGTGCCAGCAGCTACGATAAAGACCGGGACACTGAAGCTTTCTTT

j_gene: TRBJ1-5
d_gene: .
len: 15
abundance: .
v_gene: TRBV7-7
CDR3aa: CASSREGQVNQPQHF
CDR3nt: TGCGCCAGCAGCCGAGAGGGACAAGTCAATCAGCCCCAGCATTTT

j_gene: TRBJ2-6
d_gene: .
len: 18
abundance: many
v_gene: TRBV7-3
CDR3aa: CASSLRVGAQTGANVLTF
CDR3nt: TGTGCCAGCAGCTTAAGGGTAGGGGCCCAGACTGGGGCCAACGTCCTGACTTTC

j_gene: TRBJ1-2
d_gene: .
len: 15
abundance: .
v_gene: TRBV4-3
CDR3aa: CASSLRDDRNYGYTF
CDR3nt: TGCGCCAGCAGCCTCCGGGACGACCGGAACTATGGCTACACCTTC

j_gene: TRBJ1-3
d_gene: .
len: 17
abundance: .
v_gene: TRBV19
CDR3aa: CASSLTGSLFSGNTIYF
CDR3nt: TGTGCCAGTAGCCTGACAGGCAGCTTATTCTCTGGAAACACCATATATTTT

j_gene: TRBJ2-2
d_gene: .
len: 13
abundance: once
v_gene: TRBV5-4
CDR3aa: CASSRDEPGELFF
CDR3nt: TGTGCCAGCAGCCGGGACGAACCCGGGGAGCTGTTTTTT

j_gene: TRBJ1-1
d_gene: TRBD1
len: 16
abundance: .
v_gene: TRBV13
CDR3aa: CASTRSDRGVNTEAFF
CDR3nt: TGTGCCAGCACAAGAAGTGACAGGGGGGTGAACACTGAAGCTTTCTTT

j_gene: TRBJ1-1
d_gene: .
len: 12
abundance: .
v_gene: TRBV2
CDR3aa: CASVAGSTEAFF
CDR3nt: TGTGCCAGCGTTGCGGGGAGCACTGAAGCTTTCTTT

j_gene: TRBJ1-2
d_gene: .
len: 12
abundance: .
v_gene: TRBV20-1
CDR3aa: CSARGVGYGYTF
CDR3nt: TGCAGTGCTAGGGGGGTCGGCTATGGCTACACCTTC

j_gene: TRBJ1-1
d_gene: TRBD1
len: 16
abundance: .
v_gene: TRBV2
CDR3aa: CASTGTGGFMNTEAFF
CDR3nt: TGTGCCTCCACAGGGACAGGGGGTTTTATGAACACTGAAGCTTTCTTT

j_gene: TRBJ1-1
d_gene: .
len: 12
abundance: .
v_gene: TRBV9
CDR3aa: CAISWMNTEAFF
CDR3nt: TGTGCCATCAGTTGGATGAACACTGAAGCTTTCTTT

j_gene: TRBJ1-6
d_gene: .
len: 13
abundance: few
v_gene: TRBV5-5
CDR3aa: CASSLILTSPLHF
CDR3nt: TGTGCCAGCAGCTTGATCCTGACTTCACCCCTCCACTTT

j_gene: TRBJ2-7
d_gene: .
len: 13
abundance: many
v_gene: TRBV5-1
CDR3aa: CASSNDYTYEQYF
CDR3nt: TGCGCCAGCTCGAATGACTACACCTACGAGCAGTACTTC